Sequencing of this TCR beta chain was carried out in a study of technical replicates of blood from a few donors. V dropped 0 bases and J dropped 12 bases, with 12 bases sitting between them. The germline V gene encodes CDR1 SNHLY and CDR2 FYNNEI. The length of the CDR3 is 13 residues. TCRdb's table, derived via immunoSEQ multiplex PCR, lists solely in-frame clones and lacks some. The sample consists of fewer than 100,000 clones, 90% to 95% of them appearing once. Sample: T cells isolated from PBMCs. The source is a human donor in good health. The rearrangement links TRBV2 to TRBJ2-1; no firm D call. CDR3 protein: CASSEALRVRQFF. The CDR3 DNA follows: TGTGCCAGCAGTGAAGCGCTTAGAGTGAGGCAGTTCTTC.